Reported below is one T cell receptor (beta chain). Which antigen it targets is not known. The sample holds no much larger clone one base away, and base qualities are not on file. The data derive from a study of blood T cell repertoires in COVID-19 (TCRdb year 2020). Turning to the overall study: Samples covering the acute and convalescent phases of COVID-19 were provided by collaborators in the United States, Italy and Spain. The repertoires were made available in a free public database intended to serve as a resource for research on the immune response to SARS-CoV-2. A de-identified subject ID, COVID-19 status, age in years and sex were almost always included in the sample metadata. The samples were drawn from two sources: the first 160 participants of the ongoing ImmuneRACE study, and fewer than 1,500 subjects contributed by 6 global collaborators. The prospective study material was composed of cDNA or gDNA derived from T cells, B-cell-depleted T cells, or PBMCs. Where available, HLA class I and class II types were taken from metadata supplied by the sample provider and were not determined by assay-based typing. Deeply sampled blood TCRbeta repertoires from subjects exposed to, actively infected with, or recovered from COVID-19 were included in the dataset. General findings and caveats noted by the study authors: How much clinical and demographic metadata was included differed by source and by participant, and the metadata was provided uncurated.

Collaborating institutions collected whole blood in K2EDTA tubes following their own protocols. For TCRbeta analysis, collaborators shipped samples in one of three forms: frozen whole blood, isolated PBMCs, or DNA extracted from either of those sample types. Trimming accounts for 6 bases at V and 6 bases at J, while the number of junction bases matched to no gene is 9. CDR1 and CDR2, looked up from the germline V gene, are MDHEN and SYDVKM. From the cysteine through the phenylalanine, the CDR3 covers 15 amino acids. Of the read, only the CDR3 DNA is kept; its 45 bases are in frame from base 1. The immunoSEQ Assay, a bias-controlled multiplex PCR, was used to amplify TCRbeta CDR3 regions from genomic DNA. The published analysis was carried out like this. The number of nucleated cells in each sample was estimated by amplification of reference gene primers within the assay. To quantify the absolute abundance of each unique TCRbeta CDR3 rearrangement, sequence reads were collapsed and filtered. Productive Simpson clonality was computed per sample as the square root of Simpson's diversity index over productive rearrangements. As stored in TCRdb, this immuneACCESS dataset retains in-frame rearrangements with V and J assigned. A fraction of the clones does not appear; measured against another copy, unresolved V genes explain less than half of the discrepancy, and the remainder lacks a known reason. The V and J calls and the clone size are those of that table, but D and trimming were determined from the DNA. Recorded for this sample are 150,000 or so clones; 76% of them occurred a single time. The ten biggest clones cover approximately 4.5% of the sample.

The source material was peripheral blood. This TCR came from a woman of 80 years or more with active or convalescent COVID-19. This chain is built from TRBV28 and TRBJ1-5; the central 9 bases match TRBD1. The CDR3 loop reads CASSPGQGKLQPQHF. The DNA reads TGTGCCAGCAGCCCAGGACAGGGGAAACTTCAGCCCCAGCATTTT.